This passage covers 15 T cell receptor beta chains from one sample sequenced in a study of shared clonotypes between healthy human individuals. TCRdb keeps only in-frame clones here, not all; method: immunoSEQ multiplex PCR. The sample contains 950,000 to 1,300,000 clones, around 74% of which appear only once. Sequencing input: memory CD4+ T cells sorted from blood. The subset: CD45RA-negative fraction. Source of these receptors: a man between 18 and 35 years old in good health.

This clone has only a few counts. The CDR3 sequence is CASSNERGLAAMDEQFF. In nucleotides, the CDR3 is TGTGCCAGCAGCAACGAACGGGGACTAGCGGCCATGGATGAGCAGTTCTTC. V is TRBV7-9 and J is TRBJ2-1; 11 bases match TRBD2. Germline V gene sequence: CDR1 SEHNR, CDR2 FQNEAQ (reference sequence). V shed 5 bases, J shed 8 bases, and the junction held 14 bases outside the gene matches. The CDR3 has 17 amino acids.

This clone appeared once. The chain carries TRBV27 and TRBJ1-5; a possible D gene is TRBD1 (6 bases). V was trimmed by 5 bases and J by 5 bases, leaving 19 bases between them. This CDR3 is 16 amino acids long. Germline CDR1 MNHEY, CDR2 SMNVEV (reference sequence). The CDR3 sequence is CASSPRGGGGHQPQHF. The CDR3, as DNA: TGTGCCAGCAGTCCTAGGGGAGGAGGGGGACATCAGCCCCAGCATTTT.

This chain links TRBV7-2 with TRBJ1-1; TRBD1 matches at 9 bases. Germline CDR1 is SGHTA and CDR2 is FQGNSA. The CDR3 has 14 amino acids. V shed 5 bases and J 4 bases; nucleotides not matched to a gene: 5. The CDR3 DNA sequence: TGTGCCAGCAGCGTACGACAGGGGGTCACTGAAGCTTTCTTT. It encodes CASSVRQGVTEAFF.

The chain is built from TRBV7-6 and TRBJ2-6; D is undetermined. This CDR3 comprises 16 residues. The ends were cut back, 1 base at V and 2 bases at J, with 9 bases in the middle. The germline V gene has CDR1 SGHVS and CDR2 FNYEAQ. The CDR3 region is CASSLVASAGANVLTF. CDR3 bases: TGTGCCAGCAGCTTAGTGGCAAGCGCTGGGGCCAACGTCCTGACTTTC.

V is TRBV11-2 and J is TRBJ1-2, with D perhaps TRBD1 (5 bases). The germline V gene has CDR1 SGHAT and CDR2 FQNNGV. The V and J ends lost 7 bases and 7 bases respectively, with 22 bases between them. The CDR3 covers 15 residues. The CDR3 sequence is CASNPLAGQAGGYTF. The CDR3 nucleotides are TGTGCCAGCAACCCCCTGGCAGGGCAGGCGGGTGGCTACACCTTC. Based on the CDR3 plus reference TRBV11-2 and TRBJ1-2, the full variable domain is EAGVAQSPRYKIIEKRQSVAFWCNPISGHATLYWYQQILGQGPKLLIQFQNNGVVDDSQLPKDRFSAERLKGVDSTLKIQPAKLEDSAVYLCASNPLAGQAGGYTFGSGTRLTVV.

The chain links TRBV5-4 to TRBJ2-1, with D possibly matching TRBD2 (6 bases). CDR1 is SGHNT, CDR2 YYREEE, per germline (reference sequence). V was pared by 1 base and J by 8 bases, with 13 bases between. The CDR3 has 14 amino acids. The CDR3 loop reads CASSLSRGRHEQFF. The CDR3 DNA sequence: TGTGCCAGCAGCTTGTCGCGGGGACGCCATGAGCAGTTCTTC.

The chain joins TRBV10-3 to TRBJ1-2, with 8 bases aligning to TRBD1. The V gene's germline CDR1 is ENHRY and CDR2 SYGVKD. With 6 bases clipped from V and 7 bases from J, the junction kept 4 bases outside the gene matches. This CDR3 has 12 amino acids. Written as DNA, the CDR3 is TGTGCCATCAGGGGACAGGACCCTGGCTACACCTTC. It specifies CAIRGQDPGYTF.

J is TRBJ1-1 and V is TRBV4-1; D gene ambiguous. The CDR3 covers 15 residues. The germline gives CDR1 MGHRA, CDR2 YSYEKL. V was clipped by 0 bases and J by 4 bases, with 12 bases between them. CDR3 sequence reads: CASSQEAAGFTEAFF. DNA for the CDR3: TGCGCCAGCAGCCAAGAAGCTGCGGGCTTCACTGAAGCTTTCTTT.

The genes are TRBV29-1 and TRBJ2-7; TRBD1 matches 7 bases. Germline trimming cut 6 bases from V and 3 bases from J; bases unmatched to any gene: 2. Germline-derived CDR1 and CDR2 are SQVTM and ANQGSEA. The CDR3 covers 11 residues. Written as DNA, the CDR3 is TGCAGCGTCTCAGGGGGCTACGAGCAGTACTTC. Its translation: CSVSGGYEQYF.

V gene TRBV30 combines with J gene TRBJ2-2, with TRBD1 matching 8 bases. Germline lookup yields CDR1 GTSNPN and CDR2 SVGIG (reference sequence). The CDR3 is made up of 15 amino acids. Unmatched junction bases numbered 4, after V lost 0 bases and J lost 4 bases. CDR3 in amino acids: CAWSVLTGGTGELFF. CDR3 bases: TGTGCCTGGAGTGTATTAACAGGGGGCACCGGGGAGCTGTTTTTT.

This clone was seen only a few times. CDR3 region: CASSQGQGGSDTQYF. The CDR3 bases are TGTGCCAGCAGCCAAGGCCAGGGGGGTTCCGATACGCAGTATTTT. V gene TRBV16 combines with J gene TRBJ2-3; perhaps TRBD1 as D (7 bases). The germline V and J ends were trimmed by 2 bases and 6 bases, with 15 bases remaining between them. CDR1 is KGHSY and CDR2 is FQNENV in the germline V gene. The CDR3 spans 15 residues.

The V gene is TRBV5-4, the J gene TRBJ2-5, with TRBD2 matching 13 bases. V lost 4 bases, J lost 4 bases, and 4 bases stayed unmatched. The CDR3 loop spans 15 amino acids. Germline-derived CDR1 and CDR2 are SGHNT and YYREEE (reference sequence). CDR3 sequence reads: CASSPGLAGRETQYF. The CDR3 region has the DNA TGTGCCAGCAGCCCGGGACTAGCGGGAAGAGAGACCCAGTACTTC. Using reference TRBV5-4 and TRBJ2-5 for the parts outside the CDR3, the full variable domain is ETGVTQSPTHLIKTRGQQVTLRCSSQSGHNTVSWYQQALGQGPQFIFQYYREEENGRGNFPPRFSGLQFPNYSSELNVNALELDDSALYLCASSPGLAGRETQYFGPGTRLLVL.

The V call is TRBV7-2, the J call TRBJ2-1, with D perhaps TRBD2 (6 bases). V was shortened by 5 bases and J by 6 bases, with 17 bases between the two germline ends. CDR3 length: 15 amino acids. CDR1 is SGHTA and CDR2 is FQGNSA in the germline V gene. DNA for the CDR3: TGTGCCAGCAGCGTTTTTGAGGGAGGAAGCAATGAGCAGTTCTTC. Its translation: CASSVFEGGSNEQFF.

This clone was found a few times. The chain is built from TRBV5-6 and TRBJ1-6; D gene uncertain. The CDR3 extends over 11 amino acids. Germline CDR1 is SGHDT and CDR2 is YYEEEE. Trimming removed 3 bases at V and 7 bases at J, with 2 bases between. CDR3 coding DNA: TGTGCCAGCAGCTCGAATTCACCCCTCCACTTT. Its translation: CASSSNSPLHF.

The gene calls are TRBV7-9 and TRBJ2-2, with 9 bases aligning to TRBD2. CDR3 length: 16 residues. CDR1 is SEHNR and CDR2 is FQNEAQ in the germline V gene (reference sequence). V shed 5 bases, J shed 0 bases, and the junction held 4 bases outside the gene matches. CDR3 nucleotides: TGTGCCAGCAGCGTGACTAGCGGAGCGAACACCGGGGAGCTGTTTTTT. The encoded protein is CASSVTSGANTGELFF.